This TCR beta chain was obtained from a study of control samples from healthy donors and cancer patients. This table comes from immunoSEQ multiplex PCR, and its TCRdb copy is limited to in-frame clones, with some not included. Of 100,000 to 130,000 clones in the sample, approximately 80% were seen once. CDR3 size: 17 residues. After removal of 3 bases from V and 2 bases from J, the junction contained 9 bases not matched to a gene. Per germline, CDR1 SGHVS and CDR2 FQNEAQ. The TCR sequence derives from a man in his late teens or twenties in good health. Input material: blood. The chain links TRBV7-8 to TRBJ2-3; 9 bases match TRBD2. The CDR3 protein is CASSFQTSGAPTDTQYF. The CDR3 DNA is TGTGCCAGCAGCTTCCAGACTAGCGGAGCCCCCACAGATACGCAGTATTTT.